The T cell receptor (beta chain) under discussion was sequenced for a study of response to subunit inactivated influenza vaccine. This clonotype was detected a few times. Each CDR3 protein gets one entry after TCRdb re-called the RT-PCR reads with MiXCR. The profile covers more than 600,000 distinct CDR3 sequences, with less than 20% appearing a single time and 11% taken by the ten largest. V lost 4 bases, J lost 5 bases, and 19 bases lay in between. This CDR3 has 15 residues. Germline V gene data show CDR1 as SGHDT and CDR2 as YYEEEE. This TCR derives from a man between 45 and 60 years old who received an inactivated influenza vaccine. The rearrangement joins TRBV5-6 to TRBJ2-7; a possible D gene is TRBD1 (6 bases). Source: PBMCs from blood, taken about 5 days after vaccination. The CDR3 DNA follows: TGTGCCAGCAGCCCGTTCGGGACACCGAACCACGAGCAGTACTTC. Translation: CASSPFGTPNHEQYF.